Many counts were recorded for the clone carrying this TCR beta chain. Its antigen is unknown. The sample originates from a study of breast tumors, draining lymph nodes, adjacent tissues. Whole-study findings and limits: The lymph node origin of tumor T cells was framed as consistent with a hypothesis, not demonstrated. Compared with basal-like, luminal-like tumors shared significantly more repertoire with nontumor tissue. Most tumor T cells seemingly derive from lymph node, then expand in tumor. Tumor TCR diversity was below lymph nodes but above nontumor tissue.

Germline loops: CDR1 SQVTM, CDR2 ANQGSEA. There are 16 residues in the CDR3. The V end lost 3 bases, the J end lost 0 bases, and 14 bases lay between the germline ends. TCRdb reanalysed the multiplex PCR reads using MiXCR and keeps one entry per CDR3 protein. The data show 50,000 to 85,000 distinct CDR3 sequences, approximately 45% seen once. The sequenced sample consisted of breast tumor tissue. The gene calls are TRBV29-1 and TRBJ2-2; D may be TRBD2 (6 bases). This receptor was taken from a female donor with breast cancer. Some clones in this sample may be carry-over from other donors' samples. CDR3 nucleotides: TGCAGCGTTGAGATGGGGCGGGAAACGAACACCGGGGAGCTGTTTTTT. It yields the protein CSVEMGRETNTGELFF.